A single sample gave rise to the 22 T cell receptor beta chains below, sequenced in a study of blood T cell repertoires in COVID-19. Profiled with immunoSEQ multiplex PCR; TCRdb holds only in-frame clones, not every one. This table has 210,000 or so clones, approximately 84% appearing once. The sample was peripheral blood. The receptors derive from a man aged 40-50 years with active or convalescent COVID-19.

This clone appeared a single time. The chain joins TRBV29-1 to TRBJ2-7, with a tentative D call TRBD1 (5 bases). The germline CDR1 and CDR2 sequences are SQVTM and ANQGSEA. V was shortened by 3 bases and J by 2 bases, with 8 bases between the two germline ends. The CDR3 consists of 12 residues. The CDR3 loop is CSVEKGTYEQYF. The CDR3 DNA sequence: TGCAGCGTTGAGAAGGGGACCTACGAGCAGTACTTC.

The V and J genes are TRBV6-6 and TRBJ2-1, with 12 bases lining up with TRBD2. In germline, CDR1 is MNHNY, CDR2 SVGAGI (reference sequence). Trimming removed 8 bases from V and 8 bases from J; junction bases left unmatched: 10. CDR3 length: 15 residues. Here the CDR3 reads CASGGWTSGVDEQFF. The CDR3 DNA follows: TGTGCCAGCGGGGGATGGACTAGCGGGGTGGATGAGCAGTTCTTC.

CDR3 bases: TGTGCCAGCAGCCCGGACAGGGGGCAGCCCCAGCATTTT. Translated, it gives CASSPDRGQPQHF. The chain is built from TRBV11-2 and TRBJ1-5; 10 nucleotides agree with TRBD1. V shed 5 bases, J shed 7 bases, and the junction held 2 bases outside the gene matches. The CDR3 runs 13 residues. The germline V gene has CDR1 SGHAT and CDR2 FQNNGV.

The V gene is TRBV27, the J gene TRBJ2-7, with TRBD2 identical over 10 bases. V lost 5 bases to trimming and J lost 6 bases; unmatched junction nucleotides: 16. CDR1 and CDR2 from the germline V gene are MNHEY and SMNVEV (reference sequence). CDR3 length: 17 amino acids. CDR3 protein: CASSPWVASGGGGEQYF. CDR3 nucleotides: TGTGCCAGCAGTCCATGGGTGGCTAGCGGGGGAGGGGGCGAGCAGTACTTC.

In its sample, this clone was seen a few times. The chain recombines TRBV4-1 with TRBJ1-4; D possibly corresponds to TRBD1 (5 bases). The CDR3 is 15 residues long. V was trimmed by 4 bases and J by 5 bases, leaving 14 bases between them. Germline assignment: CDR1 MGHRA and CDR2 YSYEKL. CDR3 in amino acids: CASSLYVAGNEKLFF. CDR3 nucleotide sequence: TGCGCCAGCAGCCTCTACGTGGCAGGGAATGAAAAACTGTTTTTT.

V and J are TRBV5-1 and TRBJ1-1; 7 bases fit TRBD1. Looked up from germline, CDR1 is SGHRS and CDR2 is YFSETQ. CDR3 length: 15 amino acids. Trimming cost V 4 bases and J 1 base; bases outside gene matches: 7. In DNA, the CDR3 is TGCGCCAGCAGCGAAGCCGACAGGGCGAACACTGAAGCTTTCTTT. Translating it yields CASSEADRANTEAFF.

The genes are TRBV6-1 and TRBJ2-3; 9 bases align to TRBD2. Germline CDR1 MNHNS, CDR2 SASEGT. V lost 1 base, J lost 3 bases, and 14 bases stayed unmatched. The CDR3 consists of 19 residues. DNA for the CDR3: TGTGCCAGCAGTGAAGGGCTGTGGGAAGCGGGGGGCCCGACAGATACGCAGTATTTT. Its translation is CASSEGLWEAGGPTDTQYF.

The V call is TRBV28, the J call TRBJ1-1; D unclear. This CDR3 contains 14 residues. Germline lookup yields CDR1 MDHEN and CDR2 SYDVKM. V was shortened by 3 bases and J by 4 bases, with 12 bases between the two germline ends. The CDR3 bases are TGTGCCAGCAGTTTGAGAGGGATTGCCACTGAAGCTTTCTTT. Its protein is CASSLRGIATEAFF. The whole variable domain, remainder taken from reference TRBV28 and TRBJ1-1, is DVKVTQSSRYLVKRTGEKVFLECVQDMDHENMFWYRQDPGLGLRLIYFSYDVKMKEKGDIPEGYSVSREKKERFSLILESASTNQTSMYLCASSLRGIATEAFFGQGTRLTVV.

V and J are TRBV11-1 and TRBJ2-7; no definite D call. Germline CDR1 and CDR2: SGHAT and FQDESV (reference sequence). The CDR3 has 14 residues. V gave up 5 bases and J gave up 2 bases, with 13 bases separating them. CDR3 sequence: CASSVEAGTYEQYF. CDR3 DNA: TGTGCCAGCAGCGTAGAGGCAGGAACCTACGAGCAGTACTTC.

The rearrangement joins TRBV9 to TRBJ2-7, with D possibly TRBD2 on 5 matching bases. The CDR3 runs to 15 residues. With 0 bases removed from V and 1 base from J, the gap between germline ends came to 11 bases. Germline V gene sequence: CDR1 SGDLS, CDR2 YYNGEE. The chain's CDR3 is CASSVGPRDSYEQYF. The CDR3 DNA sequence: TGTGCCAGCAGCGTAGGGCCGAGGGATTCCTACGAGCAGTACTTC.

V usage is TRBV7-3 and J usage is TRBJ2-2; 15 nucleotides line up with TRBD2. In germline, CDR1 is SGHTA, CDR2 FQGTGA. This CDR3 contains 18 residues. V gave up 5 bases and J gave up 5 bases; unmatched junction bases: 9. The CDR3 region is CASSPPGLAGGGTGELFF. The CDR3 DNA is TGTGCCAGCAGCCCCCCGGGACTAGCGGGAGGAGGAACCGGGGAGCTGTTTTTT.

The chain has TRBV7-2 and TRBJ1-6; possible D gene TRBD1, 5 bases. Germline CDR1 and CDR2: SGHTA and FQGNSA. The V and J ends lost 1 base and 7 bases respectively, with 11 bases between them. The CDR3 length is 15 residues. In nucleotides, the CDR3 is TGTGCCAGCAGCTTAGAGGCAGGGCGGAATTCACCCCTCCACTTT. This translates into CASSLEAGRNSPLHF.

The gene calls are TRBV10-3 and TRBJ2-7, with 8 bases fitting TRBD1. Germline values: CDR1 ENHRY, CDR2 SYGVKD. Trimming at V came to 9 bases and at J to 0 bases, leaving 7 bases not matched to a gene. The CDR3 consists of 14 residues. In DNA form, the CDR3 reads TGTGCCATTGCCTGGGACAGGTTCTCCTACGAGCAGTACTTC. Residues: CAIAWDRFSYEQYF.

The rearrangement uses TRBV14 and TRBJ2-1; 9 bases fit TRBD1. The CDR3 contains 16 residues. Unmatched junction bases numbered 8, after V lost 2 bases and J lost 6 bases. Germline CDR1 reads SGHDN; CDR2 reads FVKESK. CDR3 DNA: TGTGCCAGCAGCCAACGAAGGACAGGGGAGGGCAATGAGCAGTTCTTC. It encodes CASSQRRTGEGNEQFF.

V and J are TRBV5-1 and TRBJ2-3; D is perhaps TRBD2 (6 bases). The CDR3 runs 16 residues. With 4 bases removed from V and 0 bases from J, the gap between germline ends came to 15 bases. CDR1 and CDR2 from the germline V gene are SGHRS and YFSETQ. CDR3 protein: CASSRSGAPSTDTQYF. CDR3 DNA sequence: TGCGCCAGCAGCCGTAGCGGAGCCCCTAGCACAGATACGCAGTATTTT. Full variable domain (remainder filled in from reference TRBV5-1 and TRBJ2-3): KAGVTQTPRYLIKTRGQQVTLSCSPISGHRSVSWYQQTPGQGLQFLFEYFSETQRNKGNFPGRFSGRQFSNSRSEMNVSTLELGDSALYLCASSRSGAPSTDTQYFGPGTRLTVL.

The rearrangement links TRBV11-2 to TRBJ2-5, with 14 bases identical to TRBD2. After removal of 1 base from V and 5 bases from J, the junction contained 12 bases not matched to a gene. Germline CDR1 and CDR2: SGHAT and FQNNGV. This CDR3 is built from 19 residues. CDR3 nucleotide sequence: TGTGCCAGCAGCTTAGTGTCGGGGGGACTAGCGGGAGAAATGGAGACCCAGTACTTC. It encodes CASSLVSGGLAGEMETQYF.

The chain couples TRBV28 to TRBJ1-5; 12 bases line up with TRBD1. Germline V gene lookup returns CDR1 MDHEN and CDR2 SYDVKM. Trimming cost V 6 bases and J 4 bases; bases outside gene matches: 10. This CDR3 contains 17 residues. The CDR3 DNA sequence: TGTGCCAGCAGACCGCCGGGACAGGGGGCAAGGAATCAGCCCCAGCATTTT. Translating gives CASRPPGQGARNQPQHF.

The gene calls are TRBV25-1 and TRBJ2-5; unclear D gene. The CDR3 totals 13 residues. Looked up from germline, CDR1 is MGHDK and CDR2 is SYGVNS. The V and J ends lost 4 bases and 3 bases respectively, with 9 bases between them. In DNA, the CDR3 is TGTGCCAGCAGTGGCCCTAGTAAAGAGACCCAGTACTTC. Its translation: CASSGPSKETQYF.

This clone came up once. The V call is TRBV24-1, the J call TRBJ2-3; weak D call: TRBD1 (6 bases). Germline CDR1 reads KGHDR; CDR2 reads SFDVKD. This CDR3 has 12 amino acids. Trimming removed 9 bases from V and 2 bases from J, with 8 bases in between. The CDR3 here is CATQGITDTQYF. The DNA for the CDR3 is TGTGCCACCCAGGGGATCACAGATACGCAGTATTTT.

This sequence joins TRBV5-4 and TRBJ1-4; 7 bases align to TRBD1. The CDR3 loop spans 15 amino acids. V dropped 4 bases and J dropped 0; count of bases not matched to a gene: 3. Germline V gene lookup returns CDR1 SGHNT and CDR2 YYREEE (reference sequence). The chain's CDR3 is CASSGTGATNEKLFF. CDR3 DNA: TGTGCCAGCAGCGGTACAGGGGCAACTAATGAAAAACTGTTTTTT.

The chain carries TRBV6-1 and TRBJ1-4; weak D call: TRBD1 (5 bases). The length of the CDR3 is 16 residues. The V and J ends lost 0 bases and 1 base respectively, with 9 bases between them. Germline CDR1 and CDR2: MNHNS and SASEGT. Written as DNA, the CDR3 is TGTGCCAGCAGTGAAGCAGGGGCGGAAACTAATGAAAAACTGTTTTTT. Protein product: CASSEAGAETNEKLFF.

The CDR3 DNA reads as TGTGCCAGTAGTACTCTGGGCCCACAACTAGGCGAGACCCAGTACTTC. Translating it yields CASSTLGPQLGETQYF. This chain uses TRBV19 with TRBJ2-5; D perhaps matches TRBD2 (5 bases). Germline CDR1 and CDR2: LNHDA and SQIVND (reference sequence). The CDR3 covers 16 residues. Between the trimmed V and J ends, which lost 4 bases and 5 bases, there was a span of 20 bases.